This TCR beta chain is drawn from a study of blood T cell repertoires in COVID-19. Study background: The United States, Italy and Spain supplied acute and convalescent COVID-19 samples. From T cells, B-cell-depleted T cells, or PBMCs came the material, which was cDNA or gDNA.

The CDR3 has 16 residues. The germline V gene encodes CDR1 LNHNV and CDR2 YYDKDF (reference sequence). V was shortened by 1 base and J by 4 bases, with 14 bases between the two germline ends. Authors' processing steps: Reference gene primer amplification gave nucleated cell count estimates. Libraries were prepared by immunoSEQ multiplex PCR; TCRdb keeps only in-frame clonotypes and omits some of them. The V and J calls and clone size are taken from that table; D and trimming were inferred from the DNA. The sample records roughly 120,000 clones, about 74% being singletons. This clone occurred a few times.

The specimen sequenced was peripheral blood. The V call is TRBV15, the J call TRBJ1-3; D is ambiguous. The TCR originated in a man in his sixties or seventies with acute or convalescent COVID-19. DNA for the CDR3: TGTGCCACCAGCAGAGTTCAGTTTGGTTCCGGAAACACCATATATTTT. It is translated as CATSRVQFGSGNTIYF.